This T cell receptor (beta chain) emerged from a study of blood T cell repertoires in COVID-19. Germline CDR1 and CDR2: MNHEY and SMNVEV (reference sequence). V was cut by 8 bases and J by 6 bases, with 17 bases left in between. There are 14 residues in the CDR3. This table comes from immunoSEQ multiplex PCR, and its TCRdb copy is limited to in-frame clones, with some not included. The profile covers about 160,000 clones, with around four fifths appearing a single time and around 10% taken by the ten largest. The sample taken for sequencing was peripheral blood. The V call is TRBV27, the J call TRBJ1-5; D ambiguous. The TCR was taken from a woman of 80 years or more with active or convalescent COVID-19. The CDR3 nucleotides read TGTGCCAGCGCCCGAGGAGGGCACGGTCAGCCCCAGCATTTT. It translates to CASARGGHGQPQHF.